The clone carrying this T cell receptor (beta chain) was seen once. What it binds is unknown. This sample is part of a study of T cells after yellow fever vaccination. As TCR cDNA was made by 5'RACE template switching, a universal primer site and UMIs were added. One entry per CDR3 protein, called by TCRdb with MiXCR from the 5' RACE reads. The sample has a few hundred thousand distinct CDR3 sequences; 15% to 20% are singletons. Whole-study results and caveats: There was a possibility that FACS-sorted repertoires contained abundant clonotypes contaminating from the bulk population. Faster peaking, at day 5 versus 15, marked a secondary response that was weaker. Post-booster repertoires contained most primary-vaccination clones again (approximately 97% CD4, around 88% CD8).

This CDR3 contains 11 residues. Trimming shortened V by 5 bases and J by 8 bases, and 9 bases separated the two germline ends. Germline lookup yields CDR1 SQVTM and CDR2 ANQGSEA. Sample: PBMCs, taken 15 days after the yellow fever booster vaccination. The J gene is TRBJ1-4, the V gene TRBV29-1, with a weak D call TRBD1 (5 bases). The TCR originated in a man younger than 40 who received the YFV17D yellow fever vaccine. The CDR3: CSVREGEKLFF. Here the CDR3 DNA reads TGCAGCGTTCGAGAGGGGGAAAAACTGTTTTTT.